These 25 T cell receptor beta chains originate from one sample sequenced in a study of human T cells and chemical hapten exposure. Documented time point: patch test 1, 2 weeks after DPC sensitization. Treatment defined: therapeutic diphenylcyclopropenone sensitization with weekly scalp DPC. TCRdb processed the RACE reads anew with MiXCR; each CDR3 protein has one entry. The sample includes around 71,000 distinct CDR3 sequences, 9.8% seen only once; the top ten take approximately 3%. The starting material was whole blood, obtained in connection with sensitization to the hapten diphenylcyclopropenone (DPC). Receptor source: a woman aged 40 to 49 with alopecia areata. Some clones in this sample may be carry-over from other donors' samples.

This clonotype was seen many times. The rearrangement links TRBV20-1 to TRBJ1-1, with unresolved D. V lost 1 base and J 2 bases, leaving 8 bases between the germline ends. CDR1 and CDR2 (germline): DFQATT, SNEGSKA (reference sequence). This CDR3 is built from 13 residues. The CDR3 DNA reads TGCAGTGCTAGAGCCAGCTTAAACACTGAAGCTTTCTTT. Translation gives CSARASLNTEAFF.

This rearrangement joins TRBV6-1 to TRBJ1-5; the D is unclear. The CDR3 has 13 residues. Deletions cut 2 bases from V and 7 bases from J, with 9 bases between. Germline-derived CDR1 and CDR2 are MNHNS and SASEGT. CDR3 region: CASSETPRQPQHF. As DNA, the CDR3 is TGTGCCAGCAGTGAAACCCCCAGGCAGCCCCAGCATTTT.

In its sample, this clonotype was seen a few times. V and J are TRBV7-2 and TRBJ1-1; D uncertain. This CDR3 is 15 amino acids long. Trimming pared 1 base from V and 5 bases from J, leaving 14 bases between. CDR1 SGHTA and CDR2 FQGNSA come from the germline V gene. CDR3 protein: CASSLGRGLGTEAFF. CDR3 nucleotides: TGTGCCAGCAGCTTAGGTCGGGGTTTAGGGACTGAAGCTTTCTTT.

This clonotype was seen at least ten times. The chain couples TRBV7-9 to TRBJ2-1; no clear D gene. This CDR3 is 12 amino acids long. V was pared by 3 bases and J by 5 bases, with 5 bases between. CDR1 SEHNR and CDR2 FQNEAQ come from the germline V gene (reference sequence). CDR3 sequence (DNA): TGTGCCAGCAGCTTGAGTGACAATGAGCAGTTCTTC. Encoded protein: CASSLSDNEQFF.

A remark on this clonotype: A much more abundant neighbour one base away suggests this may be a read error. The genes are TRBV12-3 or TRBV12-4 and TRBJ2-1, with 9 positions matching TRBD1. Trimming at V came to 6 bases and at J to 12 bases, leaving 9 bases not matched to a gene. The CDR3 is 13 amino acids. Written as DNA, the CDR3 is TGTGCCAGCAGGCCGACAGGGGGGTTTGGGCAGTTCTTC. It specifies CASRPTGGFGQFF.

This clonotype was seen ten or more times. The rearrangement links TRBV4-1 to TRBJ1-1; possibly TRBD1 for D (5 bases). From germline, CDR1 is MGHRA and CDR2 YSYEKL. V gave up 1 base and J gave up 5 bases, with 14 bases separating them. This CDR3 has 15 amino acids. CDR3 protein: CASSQAKGLGTEAFF. The CDR3 DNA follows: TGCGCCAGCAGCCAAGCTAAGGGGCTTGGGACTGAAGCTTTCTTT.

In its sample, this clonotype was seen a few times. This chain links TRBV30 with TRBJ2-2; D unclear. Germline CDR1 is GTSNPN and CDR2 is SVGIG (reference sequence). This CDR3 comprises 12 residues. V was pared by 3 bases and J by 6 bases, with 8 bases between. CDR3 bases: TGTGCCTGGAGCGAGTACGCCGGGGAGCTGTTTTTT. It encodes CAWSEYAGELFF.

In this sample, this clonotype turned up many times. The V gene is TRBV10-3, the J gene TRBJ1-2; D is ambiguous. Per the germline V gene, CDR1 is ENHRY and CDR2 is SYGVKD. The CDR3 loop spans 12 amino acids. Trimming shortened V by 6 bases and J by 4 bases, and 9 bases separated the two germline ends. The CDR3 DNA reads TGTGCCATCAGGGATCTGGCCTATGGCTACACCTTC. This codes for CAIRDLAYGYTF.

In this sample, this clonotype turned up many times. The V and J genes are TRBV10-2 and TRBJ2-7, with 7 positions matching TRBD1. This CDR3 is 15 amino acids long. Germline V gene lookup returns CDR1 WSHSY and CDR2 SAAADI. J was trimmed by 6 bases and V by 6 bases; bases with no gene match: 14. CDR3 bases: TGCGCCAGCAGGCAGAGACAGGGCCCCTACAGCGAGCAGTACTTC. It codes for CASRQRQGPYSEQYF.

This clonotype has ten or more counts. J is TRBJ2-1 and V is TRBV7-2; no firm D call. Germline lookup yields CDR1 SGHTA and CDR2 FQGNSA. The CDR3 sequence is 14 residues long. V lost 2 bases and J 5 bases, leaving 10 bases between the germline ends. CDR3 nucleotides: TGTGCCAGCAGCTTAATGTCAAGCAACAATGAGCAGTTCTTC. Amino acids: CASSLMSSNNEQFF.

This clonotype appeared a few times. The rearrangement joins TRBV12-3 or TRBV12-4 to TRBJ1-1; TRBD1 matches 8 bases. V gave up 7 bases and J gave up 4 bases; unmatched junction bases: 5. This CDR3 comprises 13 residues. The CDR3 nucleotides are TGTGCCAGCAACGTCAGGGGGCTCACTGAAGCTTTCTTT. The encoded protein is CASNVRGLTEAFF.

In this sample, this clonotype turned up many times. The CDR3 here is CSVEDRSGAGGKQFF. CDR3 nucleotides: TGCAGCGTTGAAGATCGGTCGGGAGCGGGGGGGAAGCAGTTCTTC. The chain is built from TRBV29-1 and TRBJ2-1; 10 bases align to TRBD2. Germline CDR1 SQVTM, CDR2 ANQGSEA. The CDR3 covers 15 residues. With V trimmed by 0 bases and J by 11 bases, 10 bases remained unmatched.

This clonotype has more than one count but fewer than ten. The chain joins TRBV3-1 to TRBJ2-2; D might be TRBD2 (5 bases). There are 15 residues in the CDR3. Germline V gene lookup returns CDR1 LGHDT and CDR2 YNNKEL (reference sequence). V lost 3 bases, J lost 4 bases, and 12 bases lay in between. The CDR3 DNA is TGTGCCAGCAGCCATTATAGTGGAGGCACCGGGGAGCTGTTTTTT. Its translation is CASSHYSGGTGELFF.

A few counts support this clonotype. The chain employs TRBV12-3 or TRBV12-4 and TRBJ1-1, with D tentatively TRBD1 (5 bases). CDR3 size: 11 residues. The germline V and J ends were trimmed by 11 bases and 7 bases, with 14 bases remaining between them. The CDR3 DNA reads as TGTGCCGGCAAAGGGGCGGGTGAAGCTTTCTTT. This gives the protein CAGKGAGEAFF.

The chain joins TRBV11-1 to TRBJ2-1; D is unclear. The CDR3 runs to 13 residues. The V end was cut by 4 bases, the J end by 5 bases, with 9 bases between. CDR1 and CDR2 (germline): SGHAT, FQDESV (reference sequence). Here the CDR3 DNA reads TGTGCCAGCAGCTCCCTCAGCCACAATGAGCAGTTCTTC. It encodes CASSSLSHNEQFF.

In its sample, this clonotype was seen many times. The chain carries TRBV6-5 and TRBJ1-2; unclear D gene. The CDR3 length is 14 residues. Germline V CDR1 and CDR2: MNHEY, SVGAGI. Trimming took off 7 bases at V and 4 bases at J, with 16 bases between the two ends. CDR3 residues: CASKFSRATYGYTF. In DNA, the CDR3 is TGTGCCAGCAAGTTCTCGCGGGCCACCTATGGCTACACCTTC.

This clonotype has just a few counts. This chain joins TRBV29-1 and TRBJ1-2; a weak D match, TRBD1 (6 bases). V was trimmed by 6 bases and J by 6 bases, leaving 14 bases between them. In germline, CDR1 is SQVTM, CDR2 ANQGSEA. CDR3 length: 12 amino acids. CDR3 coding DNA: TGCAGCGTGAACGTGGGGGCCCATGGCTACACCTTC. Protein sequence: CSVNVGAHGYTF.

This clonotype was observed many times. This chain uses TRBV7-2 with TRBJ1-1, with 7 bases identical to TRBD1. The germline V gene encodes CDR1 SGHTA and CDR2 FQGNSA. The CDR3 spans 16 residues. V shed 3 bases, J shed 0 bases, and the junction held 7 bases outside the gene matches. CDR3 sequence: CASSFPRQGMNTEAFF. For the CDR3, the DNA is TGTGCCAGCAGCTTTCCACGACAGGGAATGAACACTGAAGCTTTCTTT. The whole variable domain, remainder taken from reference TRBV7-2 and TRBJ1-1, is GAGVSQSPSNKVTEKGKDVELRCDPISGHTALYWYRQSLGQGLEFLIYFQGNSAPDKSGLPSDRFSAERTGGSVSTLTIQRTQQEDSAVYLCASSFPRQGMNTEAFFGQGTRLTVV.

This clonotype was found many times. The chain recombines TRBV12-3 or TRBV12-4 with TRBJ2-1, with 9 bases fitting TRBD1. Trimming cost V 7 bases and J 5 bases; bases outside gene matches: 18. There are 18 residues in the CDR3. The CDR3 sequence is CASTGSLGTGIVNNEQFF. The CDR3 DNA follows: TGTGCCAGCACCGGGTCGTTGGGGACAGGGATCGTGAACAATGAGCAGTTCTTC.

This rearrangement joins TRBV5-1 to TRBJ2-2; D is perhaps TRBD1 or TRBD2 (5 bases each). V was pared by 7 bases and J by 0 bases, with 13 bases between. Germline assignment: CDR1 SGHRS and CDR2 YFSETQ. This CDR3 comprises 15 residues. CDR3 loop: CASQTGTANTGELFF. The CDR3 coding sequence is TGCGCCAGCCAAACCGGGACGGCGAACACCGGGGAGCTGTTTTTT.

This clonotype was picked up a small number of times. The J gene is TRBJ1-2, the V gene TRBV19, with 8 bases fitting TRBD1. V dropped 5 bases and J dropped 5; count of bases not matched to a gene: 7. CDR1 and CDR2 (germline): LNHDA, SQIVND (reference sequence). The CDR3 has 14 residues. CDR3 loop: CASSATGVEYGYTF. The CDR3, as DNA: TGTGCCAGTAGTGCGACAGGGGTCGAGTATGGCTACACCTTC.

This clonotype was picked up many times. The genes are TRBV30 and TRBJ1-5, with a tentative D call TRBD1 (6 bases). Trimming stripped 1 base from V and 9 bases from J, with 16 bases between. The CDR3 is 14 amino acids. Germline CDR1 is GTSNPN and CDR2 is SVGIG (reference sequence). The CDR3 DNA is TGTGCCTGGAGTGGGGGAGGGGGGTTAATGCCCCAGCATTTT. Its translation: CAWSGGGGLMPQHF.

This clonotype was detected ten times or more. The rearrangement joins TRBV10-3 to TRBJ2-7, with a weak D call TRBD2 (5 bases). The germline gives CDR1 ENHRY, CDR2 SYGVKD. The CDR3 covers 14 residues. Trimming removed 0 bases from V and 7 bases from J, with 13 bases in between. The DNA for the CDR3 is TGTGCCATCAGTGAGTCGAGTGATAGCGTGGAGCAGTACTTC. Its translation: CAISESSDSVEQYF.

In its sample, this clonotype was seen a few times. The chain joins TRBV18 to TRBJ2-1; 11 bases map to TRBD2. The CDR3 covers 18 residues. Trimming at V came to 1 base and at J to 1 base, leaving 6 bases not matched to a gene. Germline V gives CDR1 KGHSH, CDR2 LQKENI. The CDR3 region is CASSPRVAGGRSYNEQFF. The CDR3, as DNA: TGTGCCAGCTCACCACGAGTAGCGGGGGGGCGATCCTACAATGAGCAGTTCTTC.

In this sample, this clonotype turned up a few times. This chain links TRBV9 with TRBJ2-5, with D tentatively TRBD1 (6 bases). Trimming stripped 3 bases from V and 2 bases from J, with 20 bases between. CDR1 and CDR2 (germline): SGDLS, YYNGEE. The CDR3 consists of 17 residues. The CDR3 coding sequence is TGTGCCAGCAGCGAAGTACATACCGGGACACCTCAAGAGACCCAGTACTTC. Its protein is CASSEVHTGTPQETQYF. The complete variable domain, with remaining parts taken from reference TRBV9 and TRBJ2-5, reads DSGVTQTPKHLITATGQRVTLRCSPRSGDLSVYWYQQSLDQGLQFLIQYYNGEERAKGNILERFSAQQFPDLHSELNLSSLELGDSALYFCASSEVHTGTPQETQYFGPGTRLLVL.